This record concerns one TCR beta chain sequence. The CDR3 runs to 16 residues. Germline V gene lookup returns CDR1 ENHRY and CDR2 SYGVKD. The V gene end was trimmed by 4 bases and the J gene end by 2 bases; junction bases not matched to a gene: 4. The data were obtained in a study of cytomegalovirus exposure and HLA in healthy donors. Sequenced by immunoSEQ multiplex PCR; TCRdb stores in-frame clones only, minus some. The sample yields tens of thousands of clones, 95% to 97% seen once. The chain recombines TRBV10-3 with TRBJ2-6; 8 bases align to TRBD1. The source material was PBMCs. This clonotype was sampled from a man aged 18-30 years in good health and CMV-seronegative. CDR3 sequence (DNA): TGTGCCATCAGTGTACTACAGGGGGCTGGGGCCAACGTCCTGACTTTC. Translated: CAISVLQGAGANVLTF.